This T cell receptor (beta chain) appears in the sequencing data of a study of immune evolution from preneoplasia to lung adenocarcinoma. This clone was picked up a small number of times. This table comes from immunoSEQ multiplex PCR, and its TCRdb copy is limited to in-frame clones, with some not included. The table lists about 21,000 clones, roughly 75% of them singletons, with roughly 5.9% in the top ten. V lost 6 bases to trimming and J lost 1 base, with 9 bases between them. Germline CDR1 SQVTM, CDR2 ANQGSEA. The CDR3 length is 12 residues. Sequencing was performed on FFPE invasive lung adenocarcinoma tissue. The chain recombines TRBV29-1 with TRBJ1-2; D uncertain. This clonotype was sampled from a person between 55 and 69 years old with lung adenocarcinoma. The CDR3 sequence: CSVKGINYGYTF. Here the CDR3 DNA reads TGCAGCGTCAAAGGGATTAACTATGGCTACACCTTC.